Below are 4 T cell receptor beta chains sequenced from a single sample in a study of T cell clones after liver transplantation. The data were produced by immunoSEQ multiplex PCR, yet TCRdb's version contains in-frame clones alone and is incomplete. The profile shows roughly 100,000 clones, around 80% of them singletons. The sample was CD4+ T cells from blood, taken approximately 4 years after liver transplant. The receptor source for this set is a human patient who received a liver transplant. Some T cells may have originated in the graft donor.

V and J are TRBV19 and TRBJ1-2; 9 bases align to TRBD1. The CDR3 extends over 15 amino acids. Trimming at V came to 6 bases and at J to 8 bases, leaving 13 bases not matched to a gene. Germline CDR1 is LNHDA and CDR2 is SQIVND (reference sequence). The CDR3 is CASRLDGTGSAGYTF. In DNA form, the CDR3 reads TGTGCCAGTAGGCTCGACGGGACAGGGTCTGCGGGCTACACCTTC. Together with reference TRBV19 and TRBJ1-2, the CDR3 gives the full variable domain: DGGITQSPKYLFRKEGQNVTLSCEQNLNHDAMYWYRQDPGQGLRLIYYSQIVNDFQKGDIAEGYSVSREKKESFPLTVTSAQKNPTAFYLCASRLDGTGSAGYTFGSGTRLTVV.

The gene calls are TRBV19 and TRBJ1-1, with D possibly TRBD1 on 5 matching bases. Germline V gene data show CDR1 as LNHDA and CDR2 as SQIVND (reference sequence). V was clipped by 5 bases and J by 6 bases, with 16 bases between them. The CDR3 loop spans 14 amino acids. The CDR3 DNA sequence: TGTGCCAGTAGTGACAGCTACCCCATAGCTGAAGCTTTCTTT. It encodes CASSDSYPIAEAFF.

This chain joins TRBV18 and TRBJ1-3; possibly TRBD1 for D (5 bases). From germline, CDR1 is KGHSH and CDR2 LQKENI. The CDR3 is 15 residues long. V was cut by 6 bases and J by 0 bases, with 12 bases left in between. CDR3: CASSGDGTSGNTIYF. CDR3 bases: TGTGCCAGCTCGGGGGACGGAACCTCTGGAAACACCATATATTTT.

This rearrangement joins TRBV7-3 to TRBJ2-3, with TRBD2 as a possible D gene (5 bases). The CDR3 runs 15 residues. Per the germline V gene, CDR1 is SGHTA and CDR2 is FQGTGA. Trimming took off 4 bases at V and 1 base at J, with 12 bases between the two ends. The CDR3 coding sequence is TGTGCCAGCAGCTCTCGGGCCGGGGGCACAGATACGCAGTATTTT. Protein product: CASSSRAGGTDTQYF.